The clone carrying this T cell receptor (beta chain) appeared many times. Its specificity is unknown. Preparation of the TCRbeta library used unique molecular identifiers. From the PCR reads, TCRdb called clonotypes with MiXCR, one entry per CDR3 protein. The sample includes about 15,000 distinct CDR3 sequences, around 5.8% of them seen just once. This entry comes from a study of T-cell reconstitution after alpha-beta-depleted transplantation in children. General study findings and limits: In patients about two months after transplant, alpha-beta T cells reportedly arose from several hundred expanded graft clones. T-cell counts and diversity at one year post-transplant came mainly from newly produced T cells. Day-60 TCRbeta diversity that was high in some patients was derived from surviving recipient T cells and thymic progenitors.

Germline CDR1 reads MGHRA; CDR2 reads YSYEKL. Losses at the gene ends were 2 bases for V and 11 bases for J; bases not matched to a gene: 11. The length of the CDR3 is 15 residues. This sequence joins TRBV4-1 and TRBJ1-1; 10 bases are a match to TRBD1. This TCR came from a boy under 18 with acute lymphoblastic leukemia, due to receive a stem cell transplant. The input for sequencing was PBMCs, taken before TCRalphabeta/CD19-depleted stem cell transplant. The CDR3, as DNA: TGCGCCAGCAGCCAACAACCGGGACAGGGGACGGTTGCTTTCTTT. It is translated as CASSQQPGQGTVAFF.